The 5 T cell receptor beta chains presented below share a single source sample, sequenced in a study of T cells in Graves' hyperthyroidism and ophthalmopathy. What was amplified from RNA transcripts were TCR beta CDR3 regions. Initially, a first-round RT-PCR of the TCR CDR3 employed the HTBI primer set. Each CDR3 protein gets one entry after TCRdb re-called the multiplex PCR reads with MiXCR. The sample lists around 690,000 distinct CDR3 sequences, approximately 15% occurring once. The source material was blood. Receptors were obtained from a middle-aged man with Graves' hyperthyroidism.

CDR3 protein: CASSLVAGASYNEQFF. CDR3 nucleotides: TGTGCCAGCAGCCTCGTGGCGGGGGCTTCCTACAATGAGCAGTTCTTC. The gene calls are TRBV7-3 and TRBJ2-1, with D maybe TRBD2 (7 bases). The V end lost 5 bases, the J end lost 1 base, and 15 bases lay between the germline ends. The length of the CDR3 is 16 residues. Germline CDR1 SGHTA, CDR2 FQGTGA. Supplemented by reference TRBV7-3 and TRBJ2-1, the full variable domain reads GAGVSQTPSNKVTEKGKYVELRCDPISGHTALYWYRQSLGQGPEFLIYFQGTGAADDSGLPNDRFFAVRPEGSVSTLKIQRTERGDSAVYLCASSLVAGASYNEQFFGPGTRLTVL.

On this clonotype itself: This could be a read error, since a much larger clone is one nucleotide away. The chain uses TRBV29-1 and TRBJ2-1, with D unresolved. The CDR3 length is 13 residues. Germline V lookup: CDR1 SQVTM, CDR2 ANQGSEA. CDR3 nucleotides: TGCATCGTTGAAGAGGTTCGGTTTAATGAGCAGTTCTTC. Translated: CIVEEVRFNEQFF.

This clonotype came up a few times. J is TRBJ2-7 and V is TRBV3-1; a possible D gene is TRBD1 (6 bases). The CDR3 length is 15 residues. Germline CDR1 reads LGHDT; CDR2 reads YNNKEL (reference sequence). Between the trimmed V and J ends, which lost 5 bases and 4 bases, there was a span of 18 bases. The CDR3 DNA reads as TGTGCCAGCAGCACCCGACAGGCCTTTAGATACGAGCAGTACTTC. Its translation: CASSTRQAFRYEQYF.

The chain recombines TRBV30 with TRBJ1-2; 7 bases line up with TRBD1. Trimming cost V 0 bases and J 1 base; bases outside gene matches: 8. CDR1 and CDR2 (germline): GTSNPN, SVGIG (reference sequence). This CDR3 contains 16 residues. The CDR3 DNA follows: TGTGCCTGGAGTGTGGAGGGGGCGATTAATAACTATGGCTACACCTTC. Encoded protein: CAWSVEGAINNYGYTF. The variable domain in full, with the rest retrieved from reference TRBV30 and TRBJ1-2, is SQTIHQWPATLVQPVGSPLSLECTVEGTSNPNLYWYRQAAGRGLQLLFYSVGIGQISSEVPQNLSASRPQDRQFILSSKKLLLSDSGFYLCAWSVEGAINNYGYTFGSGTRLTVV.

This clonotype came up many times. The chain uses TRBV28 and TRBJ2-3; 8 nucleotides align to TRBD2. Per germline, CDR1 MDHEN and CDR2 SYDVKM. The CDR3 is 16 residues long. V shed 6 bases, J shed 0 bases, and the junction held 8 bases outside the gene matches. The CDR3, as DNA: TGTGCCAGCAGCCCTTTACTAGCGGAAAGCACAGATACGCAGTATTTT. Protein sequence: CASSPLLAESTDTQYF.